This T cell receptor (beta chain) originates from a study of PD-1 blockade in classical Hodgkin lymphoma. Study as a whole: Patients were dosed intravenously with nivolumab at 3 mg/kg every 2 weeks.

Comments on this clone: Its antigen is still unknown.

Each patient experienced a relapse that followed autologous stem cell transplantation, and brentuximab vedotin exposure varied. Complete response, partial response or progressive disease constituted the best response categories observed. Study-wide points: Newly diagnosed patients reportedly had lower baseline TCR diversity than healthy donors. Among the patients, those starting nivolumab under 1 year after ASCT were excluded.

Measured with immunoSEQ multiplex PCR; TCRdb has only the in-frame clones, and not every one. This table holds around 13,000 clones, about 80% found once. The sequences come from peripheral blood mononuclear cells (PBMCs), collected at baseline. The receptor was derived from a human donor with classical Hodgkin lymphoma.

CDR3 loop: CASSSTSGRIYEQYF. In nucleotides, the CDR3 is TGTGCCAGCAGCTCTACTAGCGGGAGGATCTACGAGCAGTACTTC. The chain combines TRBV5-6 with TRBJ2-7; 12 positions agree with TRBD2. The CDR3 extends over 15 amino acids. Germline lookup yields CDR1 SGHDT and CDR2 YYEEEE. V lost 3 bases and J lost 3; bases outside the gene matches: 4.